Below, one T cell receptor beta chain is given with its context. These data come from a study of cytomegalovirus exposure and HLA in healthy donors. 13 Jbeta primers and 60 Vbeta primers were used for the PCR. Sequencing was performed with immunoSEQ multiplex PCR; in TCRdb, only in-frame clones are kept and a portion is missing. Of around 230,000 clones in the sample, about 88% were seen once. Source material: PBMCs. The TCR comes from a girl aged 2 to 9 in good health and CMV-seronegative.

CDR3 nucleotide sequence: TGTGCCAGCAGCCAAGGGGTGCGGACAGGGCGTACCTACGAGCAGTACTTC. Amino acids: CASSQGVRTGRTYEQYF. The rearrangement joins TRBV4-2 to TRBJ2-7, with 8 bases matching TRBD1. The V gene's germline CDR1 is LGHNA and CDR2 YNFKEQ. This CDR3 region has 17 residues. V trimming: 1 base; J trimming: 2 bases; junction bases outside the gene matches: 10.